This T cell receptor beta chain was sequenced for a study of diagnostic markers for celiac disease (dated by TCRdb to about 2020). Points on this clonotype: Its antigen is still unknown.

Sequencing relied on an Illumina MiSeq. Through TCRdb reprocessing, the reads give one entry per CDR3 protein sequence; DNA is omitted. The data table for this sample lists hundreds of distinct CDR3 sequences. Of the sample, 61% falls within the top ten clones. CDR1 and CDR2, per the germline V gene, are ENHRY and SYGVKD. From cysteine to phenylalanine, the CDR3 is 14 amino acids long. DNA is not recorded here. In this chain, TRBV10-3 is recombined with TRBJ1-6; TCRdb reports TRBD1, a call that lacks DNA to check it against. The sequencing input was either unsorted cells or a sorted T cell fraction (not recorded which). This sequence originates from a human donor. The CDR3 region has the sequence CAIKGPGEDSPLHF.